The next 8 T cell receptor beta chains were all read from a single sample in a study of OX40 agonist ivuxolimab in advanced cancers. Clones were read by immunoSEQ multiplex PCR, and TCRdb kept only the in-frame ones, dropping some. The sample comprises some 72,000 clones, about four fifths of which are singletons, and around 0.51% rests with the top ten. Here the sequenced sample was CD4+ or CD8+ T cells sorted from blood, taken in a trial of the OX40 agonist ivuxolimab. These receptors were obtained from an adult with an advanced solid tumor such as melanoma, head and neck, liver or kidney cancer.

The chain couples TRBV30 to TRBJ1-5; the D is unclear. Between the trimmed V and J ends, which lost 3 bases and 6 bases, there was a span of 12 bases. The germline CDR1 and CDR2 sequences are GTSNPN and SVGIG (reference sequence). The CDR3 contains 13 residues. The CDR3 DNA reads as TGTGCCTGGAGCCCAAACGAAGGTCAGCCCCAGCATTTT. It specifies CAWSPNEGQPQHF.

V usage is TRBV11-2 and J usage is TRBJ2-7, with 7 nucleotides matching TRBD1. This CDR3 is 15 amino acids long. CDR1 SGHAT and CDR2 FQNNGV come from the germline V gene. Germline trimming cut 6 bases from V and 1 base from J; bases unmatched to any gene: 9. Written as DNA, the CDR3 is TGTGCCAGCAGAAATCTCGGACAGGTATCCTACGAGCAGTACTTC. Amino acid sequence: CASRNLGQVSYEQYF.

The rearrangement uses TRBV5-5 and TRBJ2-7; 9 positions match TRBD2. Germline loops: CDR1 SGHKS, CDR2 YYEKEE (reference sequence). This CDR3 comprises 19 residues. J gave up 4 bases and V 0 bases, and 17 bases lay outside the gene matches. The CDR3 region has the DNA TGTGCCAGCAGCTTGGCCTCAGCGGGGGGCTCCCTTTTTTCTTACGAGCAGTACTTC. This gives the protein CASSLASAGGSLFSYEQYF.

The chain has TRBV6-5 and TRBJ1-4; no definite D call. The CDR3 extends over 14 amino acids. V was pared by 2 bases and J by 3 bases, with 7 bases between. Germline CDR1 reads MNHEY; CDR2 reads SVGAGI. Written as DNA, the CDR3 is TGTGCCAGCAGTTACGGAGGGTCTAATGAAAAACTGTTTTTT. Its translation: CASSYGGSNEKLFF.

J is TRBJ2-5 and V is TRBV5-1; D ambiguous. This CDR3 region has 11 residues. V lost 9 bases, J lost 2 bases, and 8 bases lay in between. Germline V gene lookup returns CDR1 SGHRS and CDR2 YFSETQ. The CDR3 is CANQTQETQYF. The CDR3 DNA sequence: TGCGCCAACCAAACGCAAGAGACCCAGTACTTC.

The genes are TRBV15 and TRBJ2-3; D may be TRBD2 (5 bases). CDR1 and CDR2 (germline): LNHNV, YYDKDF (reference sequence). The CDR3 sequence is 14 residues long. Between the trimmed V and J ends, which lost 3 bases and 2 bases, there was a span of 9 bases. The CDR3 region has the DNA TGTGCCACCAGCAGCCCGGGGATCACAGATACGCAGTATTTT. Translated: CATSSPGITDTQYF. Based on the CDR3 plus reference TRBV15 and TRBJ2-3, the full variable domain is DAMVIQNPRYQVTQFGKPVTLSCSQTLNHNVMYWYQQKSSQAPKLLFHYYDKDFNNEADTPDNFQSRRPNTSFCFLDIRSPGLGDTAMYLCATSSPGITDTQYFGPGTRLTVL.

This chain joins TRBV10-3 and TRBJ1-2, with 8 nucleotides matching TRBD1. Germline V gives CDR1 ENHRY, CDR2 SYGVKD. The CDR3 has 15 residues. Germline trimming cut 6 bases from V and 3 bases from J; bases unmatched to any gene: 9. The CDR3 loop reads CAIRPGTGADYGYTF. CDR3 coding DNA: TGTGCCATCAGGCCGGGGACAGGCGCTGACTATGGCTACACCTTC.

V is TRBV28 and J is TRBJ1-1; TRBD1 might be the D (5 bases). Trimming stripped 7 bases from V and 4 bases from J, with 16 bases between. The CDR3 consists of 14 residues. Germline V gene sequence: CDR1 MDHEN, CDR2 SYDVKM. CDR3 bases: TGTGCCAGCACCCTGGGGCAGTTGGGCACTGAAGCTTTCTTT. Translated, it gives CASTLGQLGTEAFF.